Listed below are T cell receptor beta chains from one sample, sequenced in a study of cytomegalovirus exposure and HLA in healthy donors. Sequencing used immunoSEQ multiplex PCR; TCRdb keeps in-frame clones, though not all of them. Of 150,000 to 200,000 clones listed, around 80% are singletons. The sample taken for sequencing was PBMCs. Receptor source: a young man in good health and CMV-seronegative. CDR3s leave out the opening cysteine and the closing phenylalanine or tryptophan. A D gene is named only where the DNA matches it firmly. Clone sizes are given selectively: once, few, many, or a class where the clone is expanded.

D gene	clone size	V gene	CDR3 length	J gene	CDR3 protein
-	-	TRBV15	13	TRBJ1-1	ATSRLREAGTEAF
-	-	TRBV10-3	11	TRBJ2-7	AIKTSLFYEQY
-	few	TRBV4-2	16	TRBJ1-5	ASSQDEVVGGFNQPQH
-	-	TRBV11-2	17	TRBJ1-4	ASRDRGQSALTTNEKLF
TRBD1	-	TRBV14	13	TRBJ2-1	ASSSGTGPYNEQF
TRBD1	few	TRBV2	12	TRBJ2-7	ASSGRTGSYEQY
-	-	TRBV11-2	12	TRBJ2-7	ASSLGGGLSEQY
-	-	TRBV5-1	10	TRBJ2-1	ASSPGGGEQF
-	few	TRBV13	11	TRBJ1-1	ASSLDKFTEAF
TRBD1	-	TRBV5-1	14	TRBJ2-3	ASSLSGNDRADTQY
-	-	TRBV6-6	12	TRBJ1-6	ASGAGLINSPLH
TRBD1	-	TRBV7-2	13	TRBJ2-1	ASSEAGGNYNEQF
-	-	TRBV7-8	11	TRBJ2-7	ASDREEGYEQY
-	once	TRBV10-3	13	TRBJ2-5	AISESSQVPGTQY
-	-	TRBV7-9	12	TRBJ1-1	ASSSGAWDTEAF
-	-	TRBV7-9	11	TRBJ2-7	ASRQGLHWEQY
TRBD1	-	TRBV5-1	13	TRBJ2-7	ASSSPGQGGGEQY
TRBD2	-	TRBV2	13	TRBJ2-1	ASLSGTSGSIEQF
-	-	TRBV19	11	TRBJ2-1	ASSWGLNNEQF
TRBD2	-	TRBV6-4	13	TRBJ2-3	ASSEPSGGADTQY
TRBD1	-	TRBV5-4	13	TRBJ1-2	ASSADRGFGYGYT
TRBD1	once	TRBV4-3	13	TRBJ1-1	ASSKDRGRGTEAF
TRBD2	-	TRBV9	13	TRBJ2-7	ASTPSLAYSYEQY
-	-	TRBV5-1	13	TRBJ1-1	ASSSNPDRQTEAF
-	-	TRBV7-9	10	TRBJ2-5	ASSQYQETQY
-	-	TRBV7-9	11	TRBJ1-2	ASIAVPYYGYT
-	-	TRBV28	14	TRBJ1-1	ASSLFPSGLGIGNF
-	once	TRBV6-6	11	TRBJ1-6	ASRSGPNSPLH
TRBD1	-	TRBV15	14	TRBJ1-1	ATSRHSGTGGTEAF
-	-	TRBV21-1	14	TRBJ2-7	ASTTPIRDRNGEQY
-	-	TRBV6-5	12	TRBJ2-7	ASSYSPGEGEQY
-	-	TRBV2	12	TRBJ2-2	ASSQLTETGELF
TRBD1	few	TRBV6-5	10	TRBJ2-7	ASSQGAHEQY